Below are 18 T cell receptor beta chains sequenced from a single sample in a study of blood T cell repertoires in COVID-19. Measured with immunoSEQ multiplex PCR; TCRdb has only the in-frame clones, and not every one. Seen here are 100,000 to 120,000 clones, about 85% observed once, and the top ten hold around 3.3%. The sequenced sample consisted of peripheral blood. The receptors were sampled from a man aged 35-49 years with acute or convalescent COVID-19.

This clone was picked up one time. CDR3 in amino acids: CASSQGLSNEQFF. The CDR3 region has the DNA TGTGCCAGCAGCCAAGGGCTGTCGAATGAGCAGTTCTTC. The gene calls are TRBV3-1 (or the pseudogene TRBV3-2) and TRBJ2-1, with no clear D. Germline loops: CDR1 LGHDT, CDR2 YNNKEL (reference sequence). Trimming shortened V by 1 base and J by 7 bases, and 8 bases separated the two germline ends. The CDR3 loop spans 13 amino acids.

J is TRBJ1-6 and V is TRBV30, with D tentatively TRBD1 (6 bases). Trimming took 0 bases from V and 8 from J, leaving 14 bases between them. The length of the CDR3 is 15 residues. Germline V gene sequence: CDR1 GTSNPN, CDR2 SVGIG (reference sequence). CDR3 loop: CAWSVPGANYSPLHF. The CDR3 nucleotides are TGTGCCTGGAGTGTACCAGGGGCGAACTATTCACCCCTCCACTTT.

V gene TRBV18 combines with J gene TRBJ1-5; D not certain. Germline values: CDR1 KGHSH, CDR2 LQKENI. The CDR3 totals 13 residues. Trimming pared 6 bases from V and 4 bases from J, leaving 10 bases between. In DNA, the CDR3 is TGTGCCAGCTCCCCGGGGAATAATCAGCCCCAGCATTTT. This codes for CASSPGNNQPQHF.

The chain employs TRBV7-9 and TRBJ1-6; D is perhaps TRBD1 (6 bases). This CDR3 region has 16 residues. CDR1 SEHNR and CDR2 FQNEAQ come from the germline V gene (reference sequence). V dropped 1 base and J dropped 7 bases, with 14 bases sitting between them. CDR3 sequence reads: CASSLVAQGGNSPLHF. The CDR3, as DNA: TGTGCCAGCAGCTTAGTAGCACAGGGAGGGAATTCACCCCTCCACTTT.

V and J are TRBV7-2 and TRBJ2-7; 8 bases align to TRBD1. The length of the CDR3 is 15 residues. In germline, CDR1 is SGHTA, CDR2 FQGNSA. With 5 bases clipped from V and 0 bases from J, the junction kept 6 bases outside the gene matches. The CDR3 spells CASSLVQGASYEQYF. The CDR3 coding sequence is TGTGCCAGCAGCCTAGTTCAGGGGGCCTCCTACGAGCAGTACTTC.

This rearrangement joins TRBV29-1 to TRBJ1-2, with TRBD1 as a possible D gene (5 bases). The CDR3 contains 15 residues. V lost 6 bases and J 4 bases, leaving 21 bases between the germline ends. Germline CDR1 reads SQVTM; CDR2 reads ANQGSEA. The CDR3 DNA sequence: TGCAGCGTATCTCACGAAGGAGGGGAGCTCTATGGCTACACCTTC. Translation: CSVSHEGGELYGYTF.

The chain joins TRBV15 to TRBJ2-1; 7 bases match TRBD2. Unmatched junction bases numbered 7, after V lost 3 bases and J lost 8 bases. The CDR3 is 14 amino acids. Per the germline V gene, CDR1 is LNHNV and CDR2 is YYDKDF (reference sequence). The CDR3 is CATSRVGGIHEQFF. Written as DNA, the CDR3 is TGTGCCACCAGCAGGGTGGGAGGGATACATGAGCAGTTCTTC.

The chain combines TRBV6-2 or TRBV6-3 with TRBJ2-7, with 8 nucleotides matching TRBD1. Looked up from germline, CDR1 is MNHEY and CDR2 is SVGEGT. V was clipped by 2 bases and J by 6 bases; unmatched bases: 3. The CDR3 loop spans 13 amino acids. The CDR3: CASSYPGTGEQYF. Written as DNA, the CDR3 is TGTGCCAGCAGTTACCCCGGGACAGGCGAGCAGTACTTC.

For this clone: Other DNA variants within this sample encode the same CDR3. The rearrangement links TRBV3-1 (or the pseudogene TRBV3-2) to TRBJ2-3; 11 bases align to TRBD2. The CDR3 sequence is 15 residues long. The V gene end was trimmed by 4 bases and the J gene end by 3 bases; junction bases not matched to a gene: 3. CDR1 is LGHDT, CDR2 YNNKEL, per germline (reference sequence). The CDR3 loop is CASSPTSGGTDTQYF. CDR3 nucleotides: TGTGCCAGCAGCCCCACTAGCGGGGGTACAGATACGCAGTATTTT.

The CDR3 sequence is CASSHGGLGDTQYF. As DNA, the CDR3 is TGCGCCAGCAGCCACGGGGGGCTCGGGGATACGCAGTATTTT. The V and J genes are TRBV4-1 and TRBJ2-3, with D maybe TRBD2 (7 bases). The CDR3 runs 14 residues. Germline V lookup: CDR1 MGHRA, CDR2 YSYEKL. The V and J ends lost 3 bases and 6 bases respectively, with 13 bases between them.

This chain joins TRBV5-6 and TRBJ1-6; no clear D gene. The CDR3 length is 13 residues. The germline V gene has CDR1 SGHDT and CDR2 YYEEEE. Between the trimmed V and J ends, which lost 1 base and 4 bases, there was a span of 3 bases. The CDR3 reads CASSLTYNSPLHF. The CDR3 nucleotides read TGTGCCAGCAGCTTGACTTATAATTCACCCCTCCACTTT.

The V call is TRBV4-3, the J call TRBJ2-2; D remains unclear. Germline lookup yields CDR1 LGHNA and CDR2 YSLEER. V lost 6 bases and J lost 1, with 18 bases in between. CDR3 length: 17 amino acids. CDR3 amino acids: CASSASWQSLNTGELFF. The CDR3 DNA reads TGCGCCAGCAGTGCAAGTTGGCAGTCCCTGAACACCGGGGAGCTGTTTTTT.

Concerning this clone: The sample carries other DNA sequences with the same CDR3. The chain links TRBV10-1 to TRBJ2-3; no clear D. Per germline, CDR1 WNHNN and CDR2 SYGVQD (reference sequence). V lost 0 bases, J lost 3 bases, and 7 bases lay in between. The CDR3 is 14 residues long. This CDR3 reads CASSESRSTDTQYF. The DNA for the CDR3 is TGCGCCAGCAGTGAGTCTAGAAGTACAGATACGCAGTATTTT.

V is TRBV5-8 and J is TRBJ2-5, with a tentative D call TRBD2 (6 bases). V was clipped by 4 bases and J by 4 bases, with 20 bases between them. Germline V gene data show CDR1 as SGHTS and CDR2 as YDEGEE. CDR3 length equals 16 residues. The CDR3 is CASSRRGRSSGETQYF. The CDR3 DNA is TGTGCCAGCAGCAGGAGGGGCCGGTCTTCGGGAGAGACCCAGTACTTC. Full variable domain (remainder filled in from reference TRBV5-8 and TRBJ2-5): EAGVTQSPTHLIKTRGQQATLRCSPISGHTSVYWYQQALGLGLQFLLWYDEGEERNRGNFPPRFSGRQFPNYSSELNVNALELEDSALYLCASSRRGRSSGETQYFGPGTRLLVL.

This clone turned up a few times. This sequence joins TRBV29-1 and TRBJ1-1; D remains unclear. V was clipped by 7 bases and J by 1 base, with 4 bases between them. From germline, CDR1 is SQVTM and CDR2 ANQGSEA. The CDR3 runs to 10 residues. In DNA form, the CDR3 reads TGCAGCGGACAGAACACTGAAGCTTTCTTT. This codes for CSGQNTEAFF.

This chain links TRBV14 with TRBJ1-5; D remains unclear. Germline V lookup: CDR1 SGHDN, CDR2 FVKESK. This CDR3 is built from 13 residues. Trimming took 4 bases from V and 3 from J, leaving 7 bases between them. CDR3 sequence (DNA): TGTGCCAGCAGCCTGCGTTCCAATCAGCCCCAGCATTTT. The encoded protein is CASSLRSNQPQHF. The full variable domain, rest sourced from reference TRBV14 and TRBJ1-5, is EAGVTQFPSHSVIEKGQTVTLRCDPISGHDNLYWYRRVMGKEIKFLLHFVKESKQDESGMPNNRFLAERTGGTYSTLKVQPAELEDSGVYFCASSLRSNQPQHFGDGTRLSIL.

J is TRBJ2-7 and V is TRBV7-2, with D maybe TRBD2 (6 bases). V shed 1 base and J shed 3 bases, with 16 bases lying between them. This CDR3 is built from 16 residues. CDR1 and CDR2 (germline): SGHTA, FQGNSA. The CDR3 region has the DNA TGTGCCAGCAGCTTAGGAGGTGGGGGGTTTATCTACGAGCAGTACTTC. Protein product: CASSLGGGGFIYEQYF.

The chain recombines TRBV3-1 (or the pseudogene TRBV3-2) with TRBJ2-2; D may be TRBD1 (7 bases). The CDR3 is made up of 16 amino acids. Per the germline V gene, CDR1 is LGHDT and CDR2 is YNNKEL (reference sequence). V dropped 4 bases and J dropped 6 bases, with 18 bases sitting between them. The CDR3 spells CASSPRQGGLSGELFF. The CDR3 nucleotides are TGTGCCAGCAGCCCTCGACAGGGAGGACTTTCCGGGGAGCTGTTTTTT.